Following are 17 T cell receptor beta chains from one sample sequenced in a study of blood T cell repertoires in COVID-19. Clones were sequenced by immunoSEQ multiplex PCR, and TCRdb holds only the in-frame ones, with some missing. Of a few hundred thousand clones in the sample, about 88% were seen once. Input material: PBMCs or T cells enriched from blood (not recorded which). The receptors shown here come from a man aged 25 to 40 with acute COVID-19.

CDR3 DNA: TGTGCCAGCAGCCTAACCTCTAGCGGGGACACAGATACGCAGTATTTT. Amino acid sequence: CASSLTSSGDTDTQYF. The V call is TRBV5-4, the J call TRBJ2-3; 9 nucleotides align to TRBD2. Germline V lookup: CDR1 SGHNT, CDR2 YYREEE (reference sequence). Trimming took 4 bases from V and 2 from J; bases not matched to a gene: 8. The CDR3 extends over 16 amino acids.

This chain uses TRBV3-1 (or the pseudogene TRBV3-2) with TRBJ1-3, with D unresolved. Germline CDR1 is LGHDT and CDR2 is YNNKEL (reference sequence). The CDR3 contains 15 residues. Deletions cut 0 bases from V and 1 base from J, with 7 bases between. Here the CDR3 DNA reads TGTGCCAGCAGCCAAGAAGGAGGTTCTGGAAACACCATATATTTT. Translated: CASSQEGGSGNTIYF.

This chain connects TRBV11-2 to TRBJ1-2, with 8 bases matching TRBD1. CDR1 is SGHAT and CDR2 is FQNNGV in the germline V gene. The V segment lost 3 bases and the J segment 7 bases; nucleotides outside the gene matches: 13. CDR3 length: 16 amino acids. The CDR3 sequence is CASSLQRGTGFFGYTF. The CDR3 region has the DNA TGTGCCAGCAGCTTGCAGAGGGGGACAGGTTTTTTTGGCTACACCTTC. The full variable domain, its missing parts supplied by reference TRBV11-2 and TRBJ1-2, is EAGVAQSPRYKIIEKRQSVAFWCNPISGHATLYWYQQILGQGPKLLIQFQNNGVVDDSQLPKDRFSAERLKGVDSTLKIQPAKLEDSAVYLCASSLQRGTGFFGYTFGSGTRLTVV.

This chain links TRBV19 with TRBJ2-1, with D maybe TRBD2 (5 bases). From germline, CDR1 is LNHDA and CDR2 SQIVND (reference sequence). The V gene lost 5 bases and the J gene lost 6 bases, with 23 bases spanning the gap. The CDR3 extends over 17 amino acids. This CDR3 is CASSPSGSGGRSNEQFF. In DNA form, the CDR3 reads TGTGCCAGTAGTCCATCGGGGAGCGGTGGAAGGTCCAATGAGCAGTTCTTC.

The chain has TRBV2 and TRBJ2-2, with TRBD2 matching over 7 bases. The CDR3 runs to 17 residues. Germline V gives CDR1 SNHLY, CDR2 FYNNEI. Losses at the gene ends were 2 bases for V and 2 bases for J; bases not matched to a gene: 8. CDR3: CASSERRGLSNTGELFF. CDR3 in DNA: TGTGCCAGCAGTGAACGCCGGGGACTATCCAACACCGGGGAGCTGTTTTTT.

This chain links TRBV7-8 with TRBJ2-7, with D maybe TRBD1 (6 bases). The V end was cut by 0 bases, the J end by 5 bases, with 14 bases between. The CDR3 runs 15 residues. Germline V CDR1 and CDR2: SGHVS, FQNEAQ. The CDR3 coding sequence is TGTGCCAGCAGCTTAGCGTTGGGCAGGGGACACGAGCAGTACGTC. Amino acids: CASSLALGRGHEQYV.

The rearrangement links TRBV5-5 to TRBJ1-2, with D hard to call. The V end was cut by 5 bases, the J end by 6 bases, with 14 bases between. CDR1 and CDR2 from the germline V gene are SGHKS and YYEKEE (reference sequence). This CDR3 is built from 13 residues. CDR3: CASSRRSGDGYTF. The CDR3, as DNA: TGTGCCAGCAGTCGGAGAAGTGGCGATGGCTACACCTTC.

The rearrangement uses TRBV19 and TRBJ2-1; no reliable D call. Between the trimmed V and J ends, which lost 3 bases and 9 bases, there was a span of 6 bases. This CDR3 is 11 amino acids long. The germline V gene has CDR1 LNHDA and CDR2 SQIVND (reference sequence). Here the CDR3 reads CASSIAVEQFF. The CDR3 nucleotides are TGTGCCAGTAGTATTGCGGTTGAGCAGTTCTTC.

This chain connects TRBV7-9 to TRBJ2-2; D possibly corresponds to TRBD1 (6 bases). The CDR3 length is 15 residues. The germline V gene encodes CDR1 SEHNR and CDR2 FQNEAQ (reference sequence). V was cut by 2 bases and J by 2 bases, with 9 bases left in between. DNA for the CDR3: TGTGCCAGCAGCTTATCAGGGGCCAACACCGGGGAGCTGTTTTTT. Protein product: CASSLSGANTGELFF.

The DNA of the CDR3 is TGCGCCAGCAGCCGGACAGGGGCTCAAGAGACCCAGTACTTC. Protein: CASSRTGAQETQYF. V usage is TRBV5-1 and J usage is TRBJ2-5, with 9 bases identical to TRBD1. The CDR3 spans 14 residues. V shed 4 bases, J shed 2 bases, and the junction held 3 bases outside the gene matches. Germline V lookup: CDR1 SGHRS, CDR2 YFSETQ. Full variable domain (rest looked up from reference TRBV5-1 and TRBJ2-5): KAGVTQTPRYLIKTRGQQVTLSCSPISGHRSVSWYQQTPGQGLQFLFEYFSETQRNKGNFPGRFSGRQFSNSRSEMNVSTLELGDSALYLCASSRTGAQETQYFGPGTRLLVL.

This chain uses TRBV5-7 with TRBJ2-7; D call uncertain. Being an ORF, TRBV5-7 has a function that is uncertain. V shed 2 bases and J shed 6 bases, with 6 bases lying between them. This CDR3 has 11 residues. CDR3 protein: CASSFSCEQYV. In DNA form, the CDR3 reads TGTGCCAGCAGCTTCTCGTGCGAGCAGTACGTC.

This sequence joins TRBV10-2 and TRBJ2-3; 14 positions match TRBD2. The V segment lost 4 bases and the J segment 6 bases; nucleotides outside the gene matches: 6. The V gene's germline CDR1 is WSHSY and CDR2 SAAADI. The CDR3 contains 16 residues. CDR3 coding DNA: TGCGCCAGCAGTGTGGGACTAGCGGGGGCGGGGGATACGCAGTATTTT. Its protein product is CASSVGLAGAGDTQYF.

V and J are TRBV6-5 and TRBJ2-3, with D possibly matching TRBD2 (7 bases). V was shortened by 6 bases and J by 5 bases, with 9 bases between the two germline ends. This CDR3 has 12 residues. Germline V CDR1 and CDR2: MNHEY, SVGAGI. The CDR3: CASRGGGDTQYF. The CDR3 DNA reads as TGTGCCAGCAGAGGGGGGGGAGATACGCAGTATTTT.

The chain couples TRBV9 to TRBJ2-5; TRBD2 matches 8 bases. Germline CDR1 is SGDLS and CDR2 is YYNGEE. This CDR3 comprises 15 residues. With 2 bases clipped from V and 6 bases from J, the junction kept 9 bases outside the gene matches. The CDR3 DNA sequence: TGTGCCAGCAGCGTCGGACTAGCTCCATTGAAGACCCAGTACTTC. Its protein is CASSVGLAPLKTQYF.

CDR3 sequence reads: CASSFNRGLNQPQHF. CDR3 nucleotide sequence: TGTGCCAGCAGCTTTAACAGGGGGCTCAATCAGCCCCAGCATTTT. The chain joins TRBV13 to TRBJ1-5; TRBD1 matches at 9 bases. CDR3 length: 15 amino acids. Trimming at V came to 3 bases and at J to 3 bases, leaving 3 bases not matched to a gene. Germline V gene sequence: CDR1 PRHDT, CDR2 FYEKMQ (reference sequence).

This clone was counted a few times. CDR3 region: CASSQETGGANQPQHF. The CDR3 DNA sequence: TGTGCCAGCAGCCAAGAGACAGGGGGCGCGAATCAGCCCCAGCATTTT. V and J are TRBV4-2 and TRBJ1-5, with 10 bases lining up with TRBD1. CDR1 and CDR2 (germline): LGHNA, YNFKEQ. The V segment lost 0 bases and the J segment 4 bases; nucleotides outside the gene matches: 3. CDR3 length: 16 residues.

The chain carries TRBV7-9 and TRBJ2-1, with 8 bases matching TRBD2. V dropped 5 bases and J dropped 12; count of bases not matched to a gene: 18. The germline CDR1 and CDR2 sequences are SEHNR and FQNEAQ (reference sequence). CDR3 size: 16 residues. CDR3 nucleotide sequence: TGTGCCAGCAGCCCCCAGGGGATAGCGGGAAGGGGGGGGCAGTTCTTC. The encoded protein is CASSPQGIAGRGGQFF.